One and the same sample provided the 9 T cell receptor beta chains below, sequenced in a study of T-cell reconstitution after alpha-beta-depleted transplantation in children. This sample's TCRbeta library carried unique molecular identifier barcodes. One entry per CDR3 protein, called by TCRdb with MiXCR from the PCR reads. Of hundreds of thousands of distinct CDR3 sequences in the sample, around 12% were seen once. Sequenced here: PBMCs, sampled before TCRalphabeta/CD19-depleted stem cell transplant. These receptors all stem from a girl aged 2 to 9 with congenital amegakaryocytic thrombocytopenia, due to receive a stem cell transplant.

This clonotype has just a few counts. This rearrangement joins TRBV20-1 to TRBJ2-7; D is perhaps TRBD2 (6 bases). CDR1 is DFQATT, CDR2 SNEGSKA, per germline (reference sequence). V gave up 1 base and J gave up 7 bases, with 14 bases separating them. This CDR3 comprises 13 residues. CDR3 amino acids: CSARGVLGGEQYF. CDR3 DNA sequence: TGCAGTGCTAGAGGAGTTCTTGGAGGGGAGCAGTACTTC.

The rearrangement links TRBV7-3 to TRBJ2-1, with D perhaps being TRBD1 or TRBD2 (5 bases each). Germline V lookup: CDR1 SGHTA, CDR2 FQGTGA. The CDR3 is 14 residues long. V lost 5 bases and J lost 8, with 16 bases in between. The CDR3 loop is CASSLTRGHDEQFF. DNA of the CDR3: TGTGCCAGCAGCCTCACCCGGGGCCACGATGAGCAGTTCTTC.

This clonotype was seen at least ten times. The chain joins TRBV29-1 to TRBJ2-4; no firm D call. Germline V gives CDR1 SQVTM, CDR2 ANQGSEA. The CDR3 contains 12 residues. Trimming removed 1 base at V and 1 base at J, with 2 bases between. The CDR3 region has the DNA TGCAGCGTTGAAGCCGCCAAAAACATTCAGTACTTC. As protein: CSVEAAKNIQYF.

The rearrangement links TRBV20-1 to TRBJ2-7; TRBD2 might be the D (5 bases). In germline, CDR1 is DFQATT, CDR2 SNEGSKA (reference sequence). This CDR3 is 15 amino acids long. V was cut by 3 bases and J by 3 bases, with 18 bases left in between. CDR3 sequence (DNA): TGCAGTGCTAGCCCCTTGGGTACGGGAAACTACGAGCAGTACTTC. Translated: CSASPLGTGNYEQYF.

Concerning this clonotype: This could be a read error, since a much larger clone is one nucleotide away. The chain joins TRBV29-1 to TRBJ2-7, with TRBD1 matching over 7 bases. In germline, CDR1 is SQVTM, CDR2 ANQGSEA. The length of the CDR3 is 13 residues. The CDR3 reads CGVEITGADEQYF. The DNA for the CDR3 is TGCGGCGTTGAAATTACAGGGGCTGACGAGCAGTACTTC.

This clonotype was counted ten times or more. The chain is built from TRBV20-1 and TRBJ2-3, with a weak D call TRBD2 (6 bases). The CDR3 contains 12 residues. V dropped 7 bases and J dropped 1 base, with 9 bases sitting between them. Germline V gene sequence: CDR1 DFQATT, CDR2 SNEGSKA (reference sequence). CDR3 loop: CSGRGGTDTQYF. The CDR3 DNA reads TGCAGTGGGCGGGGCGGCACAGATACGCAGTATTTT.

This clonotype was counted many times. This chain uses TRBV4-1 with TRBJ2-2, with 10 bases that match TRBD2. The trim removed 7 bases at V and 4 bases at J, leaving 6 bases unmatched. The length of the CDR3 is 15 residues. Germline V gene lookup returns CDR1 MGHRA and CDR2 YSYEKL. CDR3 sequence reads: CASKSTSGTTGELFF. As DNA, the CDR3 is TGCGCCAGCAAGTCTACTAGCGGGACCACCGGGGAGCTGTTTTTT.

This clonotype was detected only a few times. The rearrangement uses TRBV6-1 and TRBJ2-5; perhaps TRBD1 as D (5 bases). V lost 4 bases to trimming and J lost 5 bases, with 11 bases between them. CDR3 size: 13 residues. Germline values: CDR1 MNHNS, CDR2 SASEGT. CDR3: CASSGQSGETQYF. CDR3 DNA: TGTGCCAGCAGTGGGCAGTCAGGGGAGACCCAGTACTTC.

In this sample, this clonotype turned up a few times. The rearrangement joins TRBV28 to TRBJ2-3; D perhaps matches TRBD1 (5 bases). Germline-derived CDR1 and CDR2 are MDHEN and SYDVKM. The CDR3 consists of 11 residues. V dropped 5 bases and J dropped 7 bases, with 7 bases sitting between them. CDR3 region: CASSQGYTQYF. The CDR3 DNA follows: TGTGCCAGCAGTCAGGGATATACGCAGTATTTT.